Listed below are T cell receptor beta chains from one sample, sequenced in a study of CD8 T cells in Susac syndrome. TCRdb called the immunoSEQ multiplex PCR reads again in MiXCR, with one record for every CDR3 protein. The repertoire consists of roughly 70,000 distinct CDR3 sequences, with 96% occurring once and the leading ten covering 0.11%. Sequenced material: CD4+ T cells from PBMCs. The receptor set was obtained from a human donor with multiple sclerosis. Both conserved end residues are part of each CDR3. The D gene is left open where the match is weak. Clone size is given for some rows only: seen once, a few or many times, or a class if the clone is expanded.

J gene	V gene	D gene	clone size	CDR3 protein	CDR3 DNA
TRBJ2-7	TRBV2	.	once	CASSESRSYEQYF	TGTGCCAGCAGTGAAAGCCGCTCCTACGAGCAGTACTTC
TRBJ2-1	TRBV24-1	.	.	CATSDFRGYNEQFF	TGTGCCACCAGTGATTTCCGGGGCTACAATGAGCAGTTCTTC
TRBJ1-4	TRBV30	.	.	CAWSVKTDNEKLFF	TGTGCCTGGAGTGTCAAGACAGACAATGAAAAACTGTTTTTT
TRBJ1-1	TRBV5-1	.	.	CASSLAVETEAFF	TGCGCCAGCAGCTTGGCAGTTGAGACTGAAGCTTTCTTT
TRBJ2-3	TRBV11-2	.	few	CASSFSTDTQYF	TGTGCCAGCAGCTTCTCCACAGATACGCAGTATTTT
TRBJ2-3	TRBV7-2	TRBD2	.	CASSLTPGLAGGPGTQYF	TGTGCCAGCAGCTTAACCCCTGGACTAGCGGGGGGGCCTGGTACGCAGTATTTT
TRBJ1-1	TRBV29-1	.	few	CSVVPGSTEAFF	TGCAGCGTTGTACCGGGGAGCACTGAAGCTTTCTTT
TRBJ2-1	TRBV7-2	TRBD1	.	CASSLGQGSYNEQFF	TGTGCCAGCAGCTTAGGACAGGGCTCCTACAATGAGCAGTTCTTC
TRBJ2-5	TRBV28	.	once	CASTRGTGQETQYF	TGTGCCAGCACCCGCGGGACGGGCCAAGAGACCCAGTACTTC
TRBJ2-1	TRBV12-3/TRBV12-4	.	.	CASSRVTGTSYNEQFF	TGTGCCAGCAGTCGCGTGACAGGAACATCCTACAATGAGCAGTTCTTC
TRBJ1-2	TRBV7-9	.	.	CASSLGQGAGYTF	TGTGCCAGCAGCTTAGGGCAGGGAGCTGGCTACACCTTC
TRBJ2-6	TRBV28	TRBD2	.	CASSSGGSYSGANVLTF	TGTGCCAGCAGTTCGGGGGGGTCGTACTCTGGGGCCAACGTCCTGACTTTC
TRBJ2-7	TRBV28	.	once	CASSLNRTPYEQYF	TGTGCCAGCAGTTTAAACAGGACTCCCTACGAGCAGTACTTC
TRBJ2-1	TRBV11-2	TRBD2	.	CASSSFIRLAGGYNEQFF	TGTGCCAGCAGCTCGTTCATTCGACTAGCGGGGGGATACAATGAGCAGTTCTTC
TRBJ2-2	TRBV9	TRBD1	.	CASSVGTGPNTGELFF	TGTGCCAGCAGCGTGGGGACAGGTCCGAACACCGGGGAGCTGTTTTTT
TRBJ2-7	TRBV7-2	TRBD2	.	CASSLNSGGVSVEQYF	TGTGCCAGCAGCTTAAATAGCGGGGGGGTTTCGGTCGAGCAGTACTTC
TRBJ2-7	TRBV20-1	.	.	CSATEGERYYEQYF	TGCAGTGCTACTGAGGGGGAGAGGTACTACGAGCAGTACTTC
TRBJ1-1	TRBV20-1	.	.	CSARDAPLGTEAFF	TGCAGTGCTAGAGATGCCCCGTTGGGCACTGAAGCTTTCTTT
TRBJ1-5	TRBV6-5	TRBD1	.	CASSKTGGGNQPQHF	TGTGCCAGCAGTAAAACAGGGGGCGGCAATCAGCCCCAGCATTTT
TRBJ1-6	TRBV7-9	.	.	CASSDTGTVNNSPLHF	TGTGCCAGCAGCGATACTGGGACGGTGAATAATTCACCCCTCCACTTT
TRBJ2-7	TRBV11-3	.	.	CASSLTGARYEQYF	TGTGCCAGCAGCTTAACGGGGGCACGGTACGAGCAGTACTTC
TRBJ2-1	TRBV6-6	.	.	CASSYSLALEQFF	TGTGCCAGCAGTTACTCTCTGGCCCTTGAGCAGTTCTTC
TRBJ2-7	TRBV27	TRBD2	.	CASSSRLAGSYEQYF	TGTGCCAGCAGTTCTCGACTAGCGGGCTCCTACGAGCAGTACTTC
TRBJ2-7	TRBV14	.	.	CASSPDRGGQYF	TGTGCCAGCAGCCCGGACCGAGGAGGGCAGTACTTC
TRBJ2-5	TRBV29-1	.	.	CSVRQTGAETQYF	TGCAGCGTAAGACAGACCGGCGCAGAGACCCAGTACTTC
TRBJ1-2	TRBV25-1	.	once	CASSGSGTTFSYTF	TGTGCCAGCAGTGGCTCCGGGACAACTTTTTCATACACCTTC
TRBJ1-6	TRBV7-9	TRBD1	.	CASSSDRASYNSPLHF	TGTGCCAGCAGCTCTGACAGGGCCTCCTATAATTCACCCCTCCACTTT
TRBJ2-3	TRBV24-1	.	.	CATSDLQGSTDTQYF	TGTGCCACCAGTGATTTGCAAGGCAGCACAGATACGCAGTATTTT
TRBJ1-1	TRBV12-3/TRBV12-4	.	.	CASTYRGGTEAFF	TGTGCCAGCACTTATAGGGGGGGCACTGAAGCTTTCTTT
TRBJ1-1	TRBV20-1	.	.	CSAMFYGTEAFF	TGCAGTGCTATGTTTTATGGTACTGAAGCTTTCTTT
TRBJ1-5	TRBV3-1	.	.	CASSQDRGAAQPQHF	TGTGCCAGCAGCCAAGACCGCGGGGCAGCTCAGCCCCAGCATTTT
TRBJ2-5	TRBV9	.	.	CASSVGDSEVWETQYF	TGTGCCAGCAGCGTAGGCGACAGTGAAGTTTGGGAGACCCAGTACTTC
TRBJ2-7	TRBV5-4	.	.	CASSVGSRSRYEQYF	TGTGCCAGCAGCGTCGGCTCCAGGAGCAGATACGAGCAGTACTTC
TRBJ2-7	TRBV11-1	.	.	CASSLVYADPPYEQYF	TGTGCCAGCAGCTTAGTCTATGCGGACCCCCCGTACGAGCAGTACTTC
TRBJ1-2	TRBV27	.	.	CASRTSGVYYGYTF	TGTGCCAGCAGAACATCGGGAGTTTACTATGGCTACACCTTC
TRBJ1-5	TRBV2	.	.	CASRDGPLGSNQPQHF	TGTGCCAGCAGAGACGGCCCCCTGGGGAGCAATCAGCCCCAGCATTTT
TRBJ2-1	TRBV7-2	.	.	CASSDPGYNEQFF	TGTGCCAGCAGCGACCCGGGCTACAATGAGCAGTTCTTC
TRBJ1-2	TRBV5-6	.	.	CASSRERIYGYTF	TGTGCCAGCAGTCGGGAGAGGATCTATGGCTACACCTTC
TRBJ2-7	TRBV20-1	.	.	CSARDPSGIYEQYF	TGCAGTGCTAGAGATCCGTCGGGTATATACGAGCAGTACTTC
TRBJ2-2	TRBV2	TRBD2	once	CASTRLAVAPGELFF	TGTGCCAGCACTCGACTAGCGGTGGCACCCGGGGAGCTGTTTTTT
TRBJ1-6	TRBV9	.	.	CASSENNSPLHF	TGTGCCAGCAGCGAGAATAATTCACCCCTCCACTTT